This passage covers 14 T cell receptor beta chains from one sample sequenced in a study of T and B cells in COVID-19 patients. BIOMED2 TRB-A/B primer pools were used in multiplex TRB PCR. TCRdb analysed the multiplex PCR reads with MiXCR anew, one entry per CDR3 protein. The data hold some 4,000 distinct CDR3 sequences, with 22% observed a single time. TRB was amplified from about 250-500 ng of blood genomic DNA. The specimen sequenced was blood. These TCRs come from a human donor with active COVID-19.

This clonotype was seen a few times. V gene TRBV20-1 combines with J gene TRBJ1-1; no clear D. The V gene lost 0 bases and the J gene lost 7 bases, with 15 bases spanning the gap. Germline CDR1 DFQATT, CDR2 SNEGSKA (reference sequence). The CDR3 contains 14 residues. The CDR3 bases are TGCAGTGCTAGAGAAGGAGGGAGGTTGTATGAAGCTTTCTTT. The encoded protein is CSAREGGRLYEAFF.

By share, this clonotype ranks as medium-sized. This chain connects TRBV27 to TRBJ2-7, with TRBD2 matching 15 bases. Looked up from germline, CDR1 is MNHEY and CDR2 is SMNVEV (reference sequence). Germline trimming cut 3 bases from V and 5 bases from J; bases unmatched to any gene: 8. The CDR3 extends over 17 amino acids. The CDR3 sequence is CASSFTGLAGGYNEQYF. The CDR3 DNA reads TGTGCCAGCAGTTTTACGGGACTAGCGGGAGGATATAACGAGCAGTACTTC.

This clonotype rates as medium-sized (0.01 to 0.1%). The CDR3 bases are TGTGCCAGTAGTAGACTACAGGGAGGAACTGAAGCTTTCTTT. This codes for CASSRLQGGTEAFF. This chain connects TRBV19 to TRBJ1-1, with D possibly matching TRBD1 (6 bases). V lost 4 bases and J 5 bases, leaving 14 bases between the germline ends. This CDR3 is 14 amino acids long. The germline V gene has CDR1 LNHDA and CDR2 SQIVND (reference sequence).

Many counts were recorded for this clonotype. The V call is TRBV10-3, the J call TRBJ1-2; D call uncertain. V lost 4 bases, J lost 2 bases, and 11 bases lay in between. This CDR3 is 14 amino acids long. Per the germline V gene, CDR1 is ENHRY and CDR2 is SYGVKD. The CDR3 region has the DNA TGTGCCATCAGTGGGCCGGTATGGAACTATGGCTACACCTTC. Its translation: CAISGPVWNYGYTF.

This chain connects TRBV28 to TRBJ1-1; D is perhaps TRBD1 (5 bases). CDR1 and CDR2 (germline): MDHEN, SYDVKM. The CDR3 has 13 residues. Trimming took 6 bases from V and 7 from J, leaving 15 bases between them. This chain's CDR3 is CASSTGWEGEAFF. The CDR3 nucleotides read TGTGCCAGCAGCACAGGATGGGAGGGTGAAGCTTTCTTT.

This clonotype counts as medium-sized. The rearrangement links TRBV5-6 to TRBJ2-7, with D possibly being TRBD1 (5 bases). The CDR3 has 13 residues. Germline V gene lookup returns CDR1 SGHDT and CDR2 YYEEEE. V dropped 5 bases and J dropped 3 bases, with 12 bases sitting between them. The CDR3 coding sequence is TGTGCCAGCAGGAAACAGGTTTACTACGAGCAGTACTTC. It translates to CASRKQVYYEQYF.

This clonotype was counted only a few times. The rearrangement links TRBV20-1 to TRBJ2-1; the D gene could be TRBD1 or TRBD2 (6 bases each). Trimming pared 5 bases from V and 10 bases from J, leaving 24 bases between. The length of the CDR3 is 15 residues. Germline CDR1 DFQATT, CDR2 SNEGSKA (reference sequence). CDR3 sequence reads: CSAPKLFVAGGEQFF. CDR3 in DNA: TGCAGTGCTCCAAAGCTCTTCGTTGCCGGGGGCGAGCAGTTCTTC.

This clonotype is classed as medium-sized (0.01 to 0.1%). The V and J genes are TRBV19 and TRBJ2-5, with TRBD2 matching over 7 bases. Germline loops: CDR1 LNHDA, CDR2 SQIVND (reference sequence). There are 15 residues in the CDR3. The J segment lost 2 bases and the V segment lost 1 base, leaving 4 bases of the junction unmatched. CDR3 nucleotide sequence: TGTGCCAGTAGTATAGCGGCTAGCGGTCAAGAGACCCAGTACTTC. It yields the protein CASSIAASGQETQYF.

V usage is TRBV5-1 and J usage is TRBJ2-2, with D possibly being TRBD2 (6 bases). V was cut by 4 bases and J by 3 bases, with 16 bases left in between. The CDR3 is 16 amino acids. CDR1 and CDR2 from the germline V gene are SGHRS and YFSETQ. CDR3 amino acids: CASSPGAGTDTGELFF. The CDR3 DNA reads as TGCGCCAGCAGCCCGGGTGCGGGGACCGACACCGGGGAGCTGTTTTTT.

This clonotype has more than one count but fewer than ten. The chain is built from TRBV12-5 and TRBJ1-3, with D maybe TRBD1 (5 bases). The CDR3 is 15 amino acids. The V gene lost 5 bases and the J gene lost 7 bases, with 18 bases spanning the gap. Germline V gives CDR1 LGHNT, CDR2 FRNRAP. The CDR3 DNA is TGTGCTAGTGGTCCGATATCGGGACGGGGGAACACCATATATTTT. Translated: CASGPISGRGNTIYF.

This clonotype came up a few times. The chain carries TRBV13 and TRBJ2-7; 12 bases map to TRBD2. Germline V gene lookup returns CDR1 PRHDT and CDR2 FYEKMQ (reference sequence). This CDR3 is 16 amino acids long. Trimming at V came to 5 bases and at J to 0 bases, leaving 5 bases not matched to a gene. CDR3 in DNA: TGTGCCAGCAGCACGGGACTAGCGGGTTTCTCCTACGAGCAGTACTTC. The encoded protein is CASSTGLAGFSYEQYF. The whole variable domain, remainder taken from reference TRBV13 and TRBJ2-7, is AAGVIQSPRHLIKEKRETATLKCYPIPRHDTVYWYQQGPGQDPQFLISFYEKMQSDKGSIPDRFSAQQFSDYHSELNMSSLELGDSALYFCASSTGLAGFSYEQYFGPGTRLTVT.

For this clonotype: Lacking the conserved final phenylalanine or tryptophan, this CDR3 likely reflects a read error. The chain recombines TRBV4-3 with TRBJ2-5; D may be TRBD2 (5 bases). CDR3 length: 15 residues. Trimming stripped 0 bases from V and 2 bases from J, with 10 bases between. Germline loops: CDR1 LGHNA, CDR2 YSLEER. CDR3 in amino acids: CASSQEADTQETQYL. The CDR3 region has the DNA TGCGCCAGCAGCCAAGAAGCGGATACACAAGAGACCCAGTACCTC.

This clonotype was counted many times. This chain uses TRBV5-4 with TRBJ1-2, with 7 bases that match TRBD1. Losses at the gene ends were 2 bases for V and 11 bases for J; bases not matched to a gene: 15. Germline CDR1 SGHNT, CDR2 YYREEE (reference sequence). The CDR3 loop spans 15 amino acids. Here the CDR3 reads CASSFPQQGPLGYTF. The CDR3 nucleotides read TGTGCCAGCAGCTTTCCACAACAGGGGCCTCTTGGGTACACCTTC.

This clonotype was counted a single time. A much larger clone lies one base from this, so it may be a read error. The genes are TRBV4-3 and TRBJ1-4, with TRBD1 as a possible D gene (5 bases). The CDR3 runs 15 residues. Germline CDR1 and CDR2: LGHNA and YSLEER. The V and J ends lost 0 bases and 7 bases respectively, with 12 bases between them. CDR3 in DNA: TGCGCCAGCAGCCAAGACGACAGAGGGAGTGAAAAACTGTTTTTT. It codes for CASSQDDRGSEKLFF.